The TCR beta chain under discussion was sequenced for a study of blood T cell repertoires in COVID-19. Overall study context: Sites across the United States, Italy and Spain contributed samples from acute and convalescent COVID-19. Nucleic acid was either cDNA or gDNA, and it came from T cells, B-cell-depleted T cells, or PBMCs.

One Seattle source followed patients from active infection through their disease course. Per the study methods: Scientists estimated how many nucleated cells there were by amplifying reference gene primers. The protocol was immunoSEQ multiplex PCR, while the TCRdb copy is restricted to in-frame clones and leaves out a portion. From that table come the V and J calls and clone size; the DNA was used to work out D and trimming. The profile shows around 200,000 clones, over 80% of them singletons. Source material: peripheral blood. This sequence was found in a woman aged 25 to 39 with COVID-19, enrolled during active disease.

The CDR3 DNA sequence: TGTGCCAGTAGTATAGGGGGAGGGAATGGCAATCAGCCCCAGCATTTT. Protein: CASSIGGGNGNQPQHF. This chain joins TRBV19 and TRBJ1-5; D is unclear. The CDR3 has 16 residues. Germline V gene data show CDR1 as LNHDA and CDR2 as SQIVND (reference sequence). The V end lost 1 base, the J end lost 2 bases, and 12 bases lay between the germline ends.